A single sample gave rise to the 19 T cell receptor beta chains below, sequenced in a study of T cell repertoires in cytomegalovirus infection. A single record per CDR3 protein comes from TCRdb applying MiXCR to the reads. Here the sample spans some 680,000 distinct CDR3 sequences, 35% being singletons. Specimen: PBMCs. These receptors were collected from a human donor in good health (CMV status not recorded). Some clones in this sample may be carry-over from other donors' samples.

This chain joins TRBV28 and TRBJ2-7, with 7 bases fitting TRBD1. The trim removed 7 bases at V and 2 bases at J, leaving 5 bases unmatched. The germline V gene encodes CDR1 MDHEN and CDR2 SYDVKM. The CDR3 loop spans 13 amino acids. The CDR3 region is CASKRDSPYEQYF. The CDR3 DNA is TGTGCCAGCAAACGGGACAGTCCCTACGAGCAGTACTTC.

This clonotype appeared a few times. The chain carries TRBV10-3 and TRBJ1-1; D uncertain. The CDR3 has 14 amino acids. CDR1 is ENHRY, CDR2 SYGVKD, per germline. Trimming took 3 bases from V and 5 from J, leaving 13 bases between them. CDR3 bases: TGTGCCATCAGTGAAAGGACCGTGGGTACTGAAGCTTTCTTT. Translated: CAISERTVGTEAFF.

This clonotype was detected many times. The V gene is TRBV7-9, the J gene TRBJ2-1; the match to TRBD2 covers 7 bases. Per germline, CDR1 SEHNR and CDR2 FQNEAQ (reference sequence). This CDR3 has 14 amino acids. The V segment lost 6 bases and the J segment 5 bases; nucleotides outside the gene matches: 7. DNA of the CDR3: TGTGCCAGCAGTCAGCCCACTAGCGACAATGAGCAGTTCTTC. As protein: CASSQPTSDNEQFF. The whole variable domain, remainder taken from reference TRBV7-9 and TRBJ2-1, is DTGVSQNPRHKITKRGQNVTFRCDPISEHNRLYWYRQTLGQGPEFLTYFQNEAQLEKSRLLSDRFSAERPKGSFSTLEIQRTEQGDSAMYLCASSQPTSDNEQFFGPGTRLTVL.

This clonotype occurred a few times. The gene calls are TRBV6-5 and TRBJ2-3, with 10 bases fitting TRBD2. V trimming: 2 bases; J trimming: 5 bases; junction bases outside the gene matches: 4. The germline V gene has CDR1 MNHEY and CDR2 SVGAGI. This CDR3 region has 15 residues. CDR3 DNA sequence: TGTGCCAGCAGTTACCTTAGCGGGGGGATAGATACGCAGTATTTT. Protein product: CASSYLSGGIDTQYF.

The chain is built from TRBV9 and TRBJ1-1, with D perhaps matching TRBD1 (5 bases). V gave up 3 bases and J gave up 3 bases, with 12 bases separating them. The CDR3 covers 14 residues. Per the germline V gene, CDR1 is SGDLS and CDR2 is YYNGEE. The DNA for the CDR3 is TGTGCCAGCAGCGGAGGGACTGGTGACACTGAAGCTTTCTTT. It yields the protein CASSGGTGDTEAFF.

The J gene is TRBJ1-2, the V gene TRBV20-1; the D is unclear. Germline V gives CDR1 DFQATT, CDR2 SNEGSKA (reference sequence). Trimming removed 6 bases from V and 2 bases from J, with 16 bases in between. This CDR3 is 14 amino acids long. For the CDR3, the DNA is TGCAGTGCCGAGGGTCCGTATAAGAACTATGGCTACACCTTC. Amino acids: CSAEGPYKNYGYTF.

This clonotype appeared a single time. The V and J genes are TRBV12-3 or TRBV12-4 and TRBJ2-7, with TRBD2 matching 7 bases. With V trimmed by 3 bases and J by 4 bases, 15 bases remained unmatched. The CDR3 spans 17 residues. For the CDR3, the DNA is TGTGCCAGCAGTTTTGACCTCCCTGGCGGGAGAGGTTACGAGCAGTACTTC. As protein: CASSFDLPGGRGYEQYF.

This clonotype was seen a few times. The gene calls are TRBV4-1 and TRBJ1-5; no clear D gene. Per the germline V gene, CDR1 is MGHRA and CDR2 is YSYEKL. V gave up 0 bases and J gave up 9 bases, with 9 bases separating them. The CDR3 contains 13 residues. DNA of the CDR3: TGCGCCAGCAGCCAAGACCAATTCAGGCCCCAGCATTTT. Amino acids: CASSQDQFRPQHF.

The chain employs TRBV28 and TRBJ2-4; D not certain. V was shortened by 3 bases and J by 4 bases, with 7 bases between the two germline ends. This CDR3 region has 13 residues. Germline lookup yields CDR1 MDHEN and CDR2 SYDVKM. CDR3 protein: CASSLASKNIQYF. The DNA for the CDR3 is TGTGCCAGCAGTTTGGCCAGTAAAAACATTCAGTACTTC.

In this sample, this clonotype turned up a few times. The chain is built from TRBV12-3 or TRBV12-4 and TRBJ1-1; D gene ambiguous. Trimming took 8 bases from V and 3 from J, leaving 10 bases between them. The CDR3 consists of 12 residues. The CDR3 DNA reads as TGTGCCAGCCGATTGGGCCACACTGAAGCTTTCTTT. Translation: CASRLGHTEAFF.

This clonotype was observed many times. V gene TRBV12-3 or TRBV12-4 combines with J gene TRBJ2-7; weak D call: TRBD2 (6 bases). CDR3 length equals 11 residues. Trimming left V 6 bases short and J 7 bases short, with 10 bases between. The CDR3 is CASSPGGEQYF. The CDR3 DNA is TGTGCCAGCAGCCCTGGGGGGGAGCAGTACTTC.

The genes are TRBV20-1 and TRBJ2-1; D is ambiguous. Germline values: CDR1 DFQATT, CDR2 SNEGSKA (reference sequence). The length of the CDR3 is 12 residues. Deletions cut 0 bases from V and 10 bases from J, with 10 bases between. CDR3 protein: CSARDVGFEQFF. Here the CDR3 DNA reads TGCAGTGCTAGAGATGTAGGGTTCGAGCAGTTCTTC.

This clonotype has a handful of counts. The rearrangement joins TRBV20-1 to TRBJ1-2, with D maybe TRBD1 (5 bases). CDR3 size: 13 residues. V was trimmed by 7 bases and J by 1 base, leaving 13 bases between them. Germline V gene lookup returns CDR1 DFQATT and CDR2 SNEGSKA (reference sequence). The CDR3 reads CSGPGPLNYGYTF. The CDR3 DNA follows: TGCAGTGGTCCAGGGCCCCTTAACTATGGCTACACCTTC.

The CDR3 loop reads CASSPIGYGNQPQHF. The CDR3 DNA sequence: TGTGCCAGCAGCCCCATCGGATACGGCAATCAGCCCCAGCATTTT. The chain couples TRBV28 to TRBJ1-5; D remains ambiguous. The CDR3 extends over 15 amino acids. The germline gives CDR1 MDHEN, CDR2 SYDVKM. Trimming left V 6 bases short and J 2 bases short, with 14 bases between.

The CDR3 DNA sequence: TGTGCCAGCAGCTTGGCCACAGGGTGGGTCGGTGAGCAGTTCTTC. The encoded protein is CASSLATGWVGEQFF. This chain connects TRBV13 to TRBJ2-1; D might be TRBD1 (6 bases). Trimming shortened V by 3 bases and J by 9 bases, and 18 bases separated the two germline ends. Germline CDR1 and CDR2: PRHDT and FYEKMQ (reference sequence). This CDR3 region has 15 residues.

The chain combines TRBV7-9 with TRBJ2-5; D is undetermined. Per the germline V gene, CDR1 is SEHNR and CDR2 is FQNEAQ (reference sequence). The CDR3 extends over 17 amino acids. With 5 bases removed from V and 0 bases from J, the gap between germline ends came to 19 bases. DNA for the CDR3: TGTGCCAGCAGCCGTACAACCGACCGACGGAACCAAGAGACCCAGTACTTC. It yields the protein CASSRTTDRRNQETQYF.

The chain couples TRBV28 to TRBJ2-7; TRBD1 agrees at 11 bases. In germline, CDR1 is MDHEN, CDR2 SYDVKM. This CDR3 is 14 amino acids long. The V gene end was trimmed by 7 bases and the J gene end by 4 bases; junction bases not matched to a gene: 6. In nucleotides, the CDR3 is TGTGCCAGCAATACGGGACAGGGGGTTTACGAGCAGTACTTC. Amino acids: CASNTGQGVYEQYF.

The table lists this clonotype with a few counts. V is TRBV19 and J is TRBJ2-7; TRBD2 might be the D (7 bases). The germline gives CDR1 LNHDA, CDR2 SQIVND (reference sequence). The germline V and J ends were trimmed by 0 bases and 0 bases, with 15 bases remaining between them. This CDR3 has 17 amino acids. CDR3 protein: CASSIDLLAGASYEQYF. The CDR3 DNA reads as TGTGCCAGTAGTATAGATCTATTGGCGGGGGCCTCCTACGAGCAGTACTTC.

Ten or more counts support this clonotype. The chain has TRBV11-2 and TRBJ1-5; D is uncertain. The CDR3 extends over 15 amino acids. Trimming pared 5 bases from V and 4 bases from J, leaving 15 bases between. Germline V lookup: CDR1 SGHAT, CDR2 FQNNGV. The CDR3 spells CASSPRQGLNQPQHF. For the CDR3, the DNA is TGTGCCAGCAGCCCTCGACAAGGGCTTAATCAGCCCCAGCATTTT.